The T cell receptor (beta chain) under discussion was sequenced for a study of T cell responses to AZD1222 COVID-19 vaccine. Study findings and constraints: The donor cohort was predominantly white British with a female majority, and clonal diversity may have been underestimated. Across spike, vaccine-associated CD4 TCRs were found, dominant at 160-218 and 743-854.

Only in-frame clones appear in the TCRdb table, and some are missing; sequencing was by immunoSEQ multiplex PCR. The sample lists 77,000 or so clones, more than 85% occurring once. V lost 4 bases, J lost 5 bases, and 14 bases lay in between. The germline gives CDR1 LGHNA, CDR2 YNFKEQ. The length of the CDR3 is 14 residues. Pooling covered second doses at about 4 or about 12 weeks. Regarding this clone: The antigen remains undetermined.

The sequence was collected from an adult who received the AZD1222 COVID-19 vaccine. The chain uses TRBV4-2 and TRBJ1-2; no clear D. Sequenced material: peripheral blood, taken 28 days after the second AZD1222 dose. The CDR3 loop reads CASSPSGARYGYTF. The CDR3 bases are TGTGCCAGCAGCCCCAGTGGCGCTCGGTATGGCTACACCTTC.